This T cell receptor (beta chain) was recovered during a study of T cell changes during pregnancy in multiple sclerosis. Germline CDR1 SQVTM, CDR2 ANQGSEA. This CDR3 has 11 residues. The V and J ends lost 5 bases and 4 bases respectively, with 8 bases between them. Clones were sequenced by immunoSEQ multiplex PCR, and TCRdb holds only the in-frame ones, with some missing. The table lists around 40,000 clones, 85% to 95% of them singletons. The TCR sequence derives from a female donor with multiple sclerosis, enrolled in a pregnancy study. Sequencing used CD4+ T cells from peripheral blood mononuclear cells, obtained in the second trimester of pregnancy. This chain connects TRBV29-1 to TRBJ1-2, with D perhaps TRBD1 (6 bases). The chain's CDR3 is CSVRTAYGYTF. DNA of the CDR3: TGCAGCGTTAGGACAGCCTATGGCTACACCTTC. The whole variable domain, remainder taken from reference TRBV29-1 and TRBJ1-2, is SAVISQKPSRDICQRGTSLTIQCQVDSQVTMMFWYRQQPGQSLTLIATANQGSEATYESGFVIDKFPISRPNLTFSTLTVSNMSPEDSSIYLCSVRTAYGYTFGSGTRLTVV.